This T cell receptor beta chain was sequenced for a study of OX40 agonist ivuxolimab in advanced cancers. Study-level points and caveats: CD8+ T cells (on average) carried more expanded clones than CD4+ T cells.

Sequencing used immunoSEQ multiplex PCR; TCRdb keeps in-frame clones, though not all of them. The top ten clones hold about 14% of a sample with around 64,000 clones, approximately 91% of them seen once. The CDR3 is 13 amino acids. V shed 5 bases and J 5 bases; nucleotides not matched to a gene: 1. The germline gives CDR1 SGHVS, CDR2 FNYEAQ. With regard to this clone: Its antigen is unknown.

The material was CD4+ or CD8+ T cells sorted from blood, obtained in a trial of the OX40 agonist ivuxolimab. J is TRBJ2-2 and V is TRBV7-6; 8 bases match TRBD2. The TCR comes from an adult with an advanced solid tumor such as melanoma, head and neck, liver or kidney cancer. The CDR3 bases are TGTGCCAGCAGCCGGGGGGGAACCGGGGAGCTGTTTTTT. Translation: CASSRGGTGELFF.